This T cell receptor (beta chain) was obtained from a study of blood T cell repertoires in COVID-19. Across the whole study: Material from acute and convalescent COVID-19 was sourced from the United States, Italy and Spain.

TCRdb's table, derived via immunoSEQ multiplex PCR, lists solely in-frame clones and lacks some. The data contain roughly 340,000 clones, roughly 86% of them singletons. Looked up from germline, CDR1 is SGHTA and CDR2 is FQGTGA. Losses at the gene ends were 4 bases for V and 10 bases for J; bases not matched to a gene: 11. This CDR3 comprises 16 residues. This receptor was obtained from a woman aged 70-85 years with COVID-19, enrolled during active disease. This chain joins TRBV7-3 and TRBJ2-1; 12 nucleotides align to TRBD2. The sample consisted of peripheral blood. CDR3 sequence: CASSSRTSGEPGEQFF. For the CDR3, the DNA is TGTGCCAGCAGCTCCCGGACTAGCGGGGAGCCTGGGGAGCAGTTCTTC.